These 8 T cell receptor beta chains share one sample of origin, sequenced in a study of blood T cell repertoires in COVID-19. Profiled with immunoSEQ multiplex PCR; TCRdb holds only in-frame clones, not every one. The sample includes 250,000 to 400,000 clones, about 87% of them seen just once. Sequenced material: peripheral blood. These receptors all come from a woman in her twenties or thirties with COVID-19, enrolled during active disease.

This clone was found once. The chain has TRBV30 and TRBJ2-2; D possibly corresponds to TRBD1 (6 bases). The CDR3 is 14 amino acids. Trimming took off 2 bases at V and 1 base at J, with 8 bases between the two ends. Germline V lookup: CDR1 GTSNPN, CDR2 SVGIG (reference sequence). This CDR3 reads CAWSRDKNTGELFF. In DNA form, the CDR3 reads TGTGCCTGGAGTCGGGACAAGAACACCGGGGAGCTGTTTTTT.

A word on this clone: The same CDR3 arises from other DNA sequences in this sample as well. The chain combines TRBV2 with TRBJ1-1; TRBD1 aligns across 8 bases. V was pared by 6 bases and J by 2 bases, with 5 bases of the junction left unmatched. Germline assignment: CDR1 SNHLY and CDR2 FYNNEI. The CDR3 totals 14 residues. CDR3 DNA sequence: TGTGCCAGCAGAGAGGACAGGGTTAACACTGAAGCTTTCTTT. As protein: CASREDRVNTEAFF. Full variable domain (missing parts from reference TRBV2 and TRBJ1-1): EPEVTQTPSHQVTQMGQEVILRCVPISNHLYFYWYRQILGQKVEFLVSFYNNEISEKSEIFDDQFSVERPDGSNFTLKIRSTKLEDSAMYFCASREDRVNTEAFFGQGTRLTVV.

This clone was counted only a few times. The chain recombines TRBV2 with TRBJ2-1; the D gene is possibly TRBD1 (6 bases). The CDR3 totals 9 residues. CDR1 is SNHLY and CDR2 is FYNNEI in the germline V gene. V lost 8 bases to trimming and J lost 11 bases, with 7 bases between them. The CDR3 sequence is CASGGQQFF. DNA of the CDR3: TGTGCCAGCGGGGGCCAGCAGTTCTTC.

The chain recombines TRBV29-1 with TRBJ1-1; perhaps TRBD1 as D (6 bases). The CDR3 covers 13 residues. V was clipped by 6 bases and J by 4 bases, with 15 bases between them. Germline V gene sequence: CDR1 SQVTM, CDR2 ANQGSEA. The CDR3 DNA is TGCAGCGTACCGGGGAAAGGGGGCACTGAAGCTTTCTTT. Translating gives CSVPGKGGTEAFF.

The V call is TRBV29-1, the J call TRBJ1-1; 7 nucleotides line up with TRBD1. J gave up 4 bases and V 5 bases, and 7 bases lay outside the gene matches. The germline CDR1 and CDR2 sequences are SQVTM and ANQGSEA. The CDR3 spans 13 residues. CDR3 DNA: TGCAGCGTTACCCAGGGGGTCGGCACTGAAGCTTTCTTT. Translation: CSVTQGVGTEAFF. Supplemented by reference TRBV29-1 and TRBJ1-1, the full variable domain reads SAVISQKPSRDICQRGTSLTIQCQVDSQVTMMFWYRQQPGQSLTLIATANQGSEATYESGFVIDKFPISRPNLTFSTLTVSNMSPEDSSIYLCSVTQGVGTEAFFGQGTRLTVV.

The V gene is TRBV12-3 or TRBV12-4, the J gene TRBJ2-3; possibly TRBD1 for D (5 bases). Trimming took off 3 bases at V and 4 bases at J, with 8 bases between the two ends. The CDR3 contains 13 residues. CDR3 sequence (DNA): TGTGCCAGCAGTTTGCAGGGTGCAGATACGCAGTATTTT. This encodes CASSLQGADTQYF.

J is TRBJ2-3 and V is TRBV6-2 or TRBV6-3, with a weak D call TRBD2 (5 bases). Germline V CDR1 and CDR2: MNHEY, SVGEGT. V was pared by 4 bases and J by 2 bases, with 10 bases between. CDR3 size: 14 residues. CDR3 DNA: TGTGCCAGCAGTTCAACGGGAAACACAGATACGCAGTATTTT. This gives the protein CASSSTGNTDTQYF.

This chain connects TRBV5-6 to TRBJ1-2, with 12 bases aligning to TRBD1. The V gene end was trimmed by 0 bases and the J gene end by 8 bases; junction bases not matched to a gene: 8. The CDR3 contains 16 residues. Germline assignment: CDR1 SGHDT and CDR2 YYEEEE. The CDR3 sequence: CASSLAGTGGTGGYTF. DNA for the CDR3: TGTGCCAGCAGCTTGGCCGGGACAGGGGGCACGGGAGGCTACACCTTC.